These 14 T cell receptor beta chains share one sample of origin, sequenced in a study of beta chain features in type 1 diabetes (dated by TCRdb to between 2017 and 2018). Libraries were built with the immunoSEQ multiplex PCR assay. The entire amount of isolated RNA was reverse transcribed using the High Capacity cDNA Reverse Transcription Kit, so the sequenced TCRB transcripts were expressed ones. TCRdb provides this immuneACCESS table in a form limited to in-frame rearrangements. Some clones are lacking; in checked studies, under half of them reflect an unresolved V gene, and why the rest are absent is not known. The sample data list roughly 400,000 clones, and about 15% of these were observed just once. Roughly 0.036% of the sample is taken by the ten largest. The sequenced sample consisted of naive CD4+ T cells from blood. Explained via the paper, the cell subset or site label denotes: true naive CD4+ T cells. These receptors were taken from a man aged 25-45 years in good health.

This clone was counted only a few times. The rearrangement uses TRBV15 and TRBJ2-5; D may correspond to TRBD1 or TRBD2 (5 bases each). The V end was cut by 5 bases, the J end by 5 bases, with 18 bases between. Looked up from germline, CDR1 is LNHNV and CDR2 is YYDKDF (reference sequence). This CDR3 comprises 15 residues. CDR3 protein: CATSLERDLWETQYF. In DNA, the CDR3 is TGTGCCACCAGCCTAGAGAGGGACCTGTGGGAGACCCAGTACTTC.

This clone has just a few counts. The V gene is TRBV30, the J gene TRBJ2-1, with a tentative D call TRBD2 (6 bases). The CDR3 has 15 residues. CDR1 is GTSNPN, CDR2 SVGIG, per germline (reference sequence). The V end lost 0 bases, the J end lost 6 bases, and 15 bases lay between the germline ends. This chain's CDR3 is CAWSVRRGPPNEQFF. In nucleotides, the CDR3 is TGTGCCTGGAGTGTACGGCGGGGTCCGCCCAATGAGCAGTTCTTC. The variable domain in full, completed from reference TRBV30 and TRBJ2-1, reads SQTIHQWPATLVQPVGSPLSLECTVEGTSNPNLYWYRQAAGRGLQLLFYSVGIGQISSEVPQNLSASRPQDRQFILSSKKLLLSDSGFYLCAWSVRRGPPNEQFFGPGTRLTVL.

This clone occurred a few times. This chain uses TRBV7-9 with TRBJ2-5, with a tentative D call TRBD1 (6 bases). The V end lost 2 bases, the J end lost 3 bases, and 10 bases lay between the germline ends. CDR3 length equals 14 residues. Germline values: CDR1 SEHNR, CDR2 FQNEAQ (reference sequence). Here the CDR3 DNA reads TGTGCCAGCAGCTTATATGGGGGCGAAGAGACCCAGTACTTC. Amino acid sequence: CASSLYGGEETQYF.

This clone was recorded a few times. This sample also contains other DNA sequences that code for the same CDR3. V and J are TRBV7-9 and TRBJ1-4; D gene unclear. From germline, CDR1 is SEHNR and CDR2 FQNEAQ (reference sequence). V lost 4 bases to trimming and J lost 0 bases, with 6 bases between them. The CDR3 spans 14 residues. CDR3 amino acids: CASSYRATNEKLFF. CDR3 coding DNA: TGTGCCAGCAGCTATCGAGCAACTAATGAAAAACTGTTTTTT.

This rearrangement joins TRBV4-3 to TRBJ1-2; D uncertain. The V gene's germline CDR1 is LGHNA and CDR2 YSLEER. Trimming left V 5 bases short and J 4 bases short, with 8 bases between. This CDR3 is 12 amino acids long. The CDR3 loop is CASSSSSYGYTF. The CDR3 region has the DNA TGCGCCAGCAGCTCCAGTTCCTATGGCTACACCTTC.

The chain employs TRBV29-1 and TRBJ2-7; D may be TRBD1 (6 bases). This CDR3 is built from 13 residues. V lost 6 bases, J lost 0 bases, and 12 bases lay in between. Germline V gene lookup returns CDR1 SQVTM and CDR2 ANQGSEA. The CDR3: CSVGQSSSYEQYF. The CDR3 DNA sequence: TGCAGCGTCGGACAGAGTTCCTCCTACGAGCAGTACTTC.

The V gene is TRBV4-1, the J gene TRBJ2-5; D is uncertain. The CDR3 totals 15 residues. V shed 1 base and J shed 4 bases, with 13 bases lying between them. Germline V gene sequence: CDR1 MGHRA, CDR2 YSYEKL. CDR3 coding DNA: TGCGCCAGCAGCCAAGGATCCGCGACGGGAGAGACCCAGTACTTC. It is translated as CASSQGSATGETQYF.

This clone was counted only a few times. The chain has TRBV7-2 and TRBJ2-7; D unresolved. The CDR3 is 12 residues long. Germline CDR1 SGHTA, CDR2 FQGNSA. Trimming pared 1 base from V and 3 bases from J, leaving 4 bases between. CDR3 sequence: CASSLVGYEQYV. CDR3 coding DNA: TGTGCCAGCAGCTTAGTAGGCTACGAGCAGTACGTC.

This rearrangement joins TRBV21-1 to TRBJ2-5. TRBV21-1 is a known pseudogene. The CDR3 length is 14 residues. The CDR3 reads CAKQRGALEETQYF. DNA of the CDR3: TGTGCCAAGCAAAGGGGGGCACTCGAAGAGACCCAGTACTTC.

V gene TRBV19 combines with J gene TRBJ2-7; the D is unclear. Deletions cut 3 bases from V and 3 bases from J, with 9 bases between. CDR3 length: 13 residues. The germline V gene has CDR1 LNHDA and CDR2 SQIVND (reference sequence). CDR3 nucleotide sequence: TGTGCCAGTAGTATTGGGATTCGCTACGAGCAGTACTTC. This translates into CASSIGIRYEQYF.

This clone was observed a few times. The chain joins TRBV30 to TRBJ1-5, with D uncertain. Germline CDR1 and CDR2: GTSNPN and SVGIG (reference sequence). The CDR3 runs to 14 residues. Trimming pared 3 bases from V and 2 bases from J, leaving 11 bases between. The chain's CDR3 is CAWSPGRGNQPQHF. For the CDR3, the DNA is TGTGCCTGGAGCCCAGGCCGGGGCAATCAGCCCCAGCATTTT.

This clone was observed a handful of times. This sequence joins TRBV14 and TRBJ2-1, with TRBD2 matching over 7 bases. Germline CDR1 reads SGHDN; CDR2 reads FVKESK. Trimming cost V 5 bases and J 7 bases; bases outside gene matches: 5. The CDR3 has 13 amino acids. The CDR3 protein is CASSFVSGNEQFF. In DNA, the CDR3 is TGTGCCAGCAGCTTCGTTAGCGGGAATGAGCAGTTCTTC.

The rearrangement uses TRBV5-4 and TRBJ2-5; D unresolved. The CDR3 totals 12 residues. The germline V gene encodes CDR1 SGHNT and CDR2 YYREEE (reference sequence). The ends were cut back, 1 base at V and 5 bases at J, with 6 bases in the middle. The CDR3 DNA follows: TGTGCCAGCAGCTTGATAGGCGAGACCCAGTACTTC. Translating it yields CASSLIGETQYF.

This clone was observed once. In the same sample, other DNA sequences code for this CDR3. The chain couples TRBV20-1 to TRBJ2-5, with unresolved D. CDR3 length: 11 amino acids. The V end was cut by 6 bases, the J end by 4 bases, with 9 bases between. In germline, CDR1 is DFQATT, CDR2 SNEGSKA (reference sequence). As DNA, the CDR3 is TGCAGTGCCAGACAAGGAGAGACCCAGTACTTC. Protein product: CSARQGETQYF.